These 27 T cell receptor beta chains came from one sample sequenced in a study of spatial heterogeneity in lung cancer. Findings and caveats of the study: How many expanded intratumoral alpha and beta TCRs were present tracked the tumor mutation count, which was a count of nonsynonymous mutations.

Time point of the sample: sample taken at primary tumor resection. These TCRs' antigens remain unknown. Using its own MiXCR run on the 5' RACE reads, TCRdb lists one record per CDR3 protein. Of about 6,300 distinct CDR3 sequences listed, roughly 1.4% are singletons. The sequenced sample was lung tumor tissue, obtained at surgery. These receptor sequences come from a male donor with early-stage non-small cell lung cancer.

This clonotype is categorized as medium-sized. The J gene is TRBJ2-2, the V gene TRBV2; TRBD2 is a possible D gene (5 bases). In germline, CDR1 is SNHLY, CDR2 FYNNEI. Trimming shortened V by 10 bases and J by 3 bases, and 9 bases separated the two germline ends. The CDR3 has 12 residues. The CDR3 loop is CATSEDTGELFF. CDR3 coding DNA: TGTGCCACCTCGGAGGACACCGGGGAGCTGTTTTTT. Filled out from reference TRBV2 and TRBJ2-2, the complete variable domain reads EPEVTQTPSHQVTQMGQEVILRCVPISNHLYFYWYRQILGQKVEFLVSFYNNEISEKSEIFDDQFSVERPDGSNFTLKIRSTKLEDSAMYFCATSEDTGELFFGEGSRLTVL.

This clonotype is medium-sized within its sample. V and J are TRBV28 and TRBJ2-1, with D maybe TRBD2 (5 bases). CDR1 is MDHEN, CDR2 SYDVKM, per germline. Between the trimmed V and J ends, which lost 1 base and 6 bases, there was a span of 19 bases. The CDR3 consists of 17 residues. This CDR3 is CASSLLGVGGSPNEQFF. The CDR3 DNA reads TGTGCCAGCAGTTTATTGGGAGTGGGTGGCAGCCCCAATGAGCAGTTCTTC.

This clonotype was seen repeatedly, ten times or more. The V call is TRBV12-3 or TRBV12-4, the J call TRBJ1-1; 9 nucleotides align to TRBD1. J gave up 3 bases and V 7 bases, and 9 bases lay outside the gene matches. The CDR3 runs to 15 residues. The CDR3: CASTVTGTGYTEAFF. The CDR3 DNA reads TGTGCCAGCACTGTAACCGGGACAGGGTACACTGAAGCTTTCTTT.

This clonotype ranks as medium-sized. The chain recombines TRBV6-1 with TRBJ2-7; a weak D match, TRBD1 (5 bases). This CDR3 is 12 amino acids long. The V gene's germline CDR1 is MNHNS and CDR2 SASEGT. Trimming took 5 bases from V and 2 from J, leaving 7 bases between them. CDR3 amino acids: CASSTTAYEQYF. DNA for the CDR3: TGTGCCAGCAGTACGACAGCCTACGAGCAGTACTTC.

This clonotype appeared many times. The chain combines TRBV3-1 with TRBJ2-1; a possible D gene is TRBD1 (5 bases). Trimming shortened V by 4 bases and J by 10 bases, and 14 bases separated the two germline ends. This CDR3 comprises 13 residues. Looked up from germline, CDR1 is LGHDT and CDR2 is YNNKEL (reference sequence). CDR3 amino acids: CASSPQGLTEQFF. In DNA form, the CDR3 reads TGTGCCAGCAGCCCTCAGGGCCTCACGGAGCAGTTCTTC.

This clonotype was picked up many times. This could be a read error, since a much larger clone is one nucleotide away. The gene calls are TRBV20-1 and TRBJ2-3; unclear D gene. Looked up from germline, CDR1 is DFQATT and CDR2 is SNEGSKA (reference sequence). The CDR3 length is 12 residues. V lost 7 bases, J lost 1 base, and 9 bases lay in between. CDR3: CSVNDRTDTQYF. In nucleotides, the CDR3 is TGCAGTGTCAACGACCGCACAGATACGCAGTATTTT.

This clonotype was recorded at least ten times. The CDR3 nucleotides read TGCAGCGTTGCTAGCGGGAGAACAAATGAGCAGTTCTTC. Protein: CSVASGRTNEQFF. The chain uses TRBV29-1 and TRBJ2-1; 10 bases map to TRBD2. Germline V gene sequence: CDR1 SQVTM, CDR2 ANQGSEA. The CDR3 contains 13 residues. After removal of 4 bases from V and 7 bases from J, the junction contained 4 bases not matched to a gene.

This clonotype has at least ten counts. The J gene is TRBJ2-1, the V gene TRBV24-1; 7 positions match TRBD1. The CDR3 is 17 residues long. The V gene's germline CDR1 is KGHDR and CDR2 SFDVKD. After removal of 4 bases from V and 2 bases from J, the junction contained 10 bases not matched to a gene. The CDR3 DNA reads as TGTGCCACCAGTGACTCGACAGGGTCCAAAGCCTACAATGAGCAGTTCTTC. It translates to CATSDSTGSKAYNEQFF.

Many counts were recorded for this clonotype. V and J are TRBV20-1 and TRBJ2-1, with TRBD2 identical over 7 bases. The germline V gene has CDR1 DFQATT and CDR2 SNEGSKA (reference sequence). This CDR3 is built from 14 residues. V was pared by 1 base and J by 10 bases, with 10 bases of the junction left unmatched. CDR3 region: CSARGLAEGGEQFF. The DNA of the CDR3 is TGCAGTGCTAGAGGGCTAGCGGAGGGAGGGGAGCAGTTCTTC.

This clonotype is medium-sized. The chain carries TRBV6-2 or TRBV6-3 and TRBJ1-5, with D possibly being TRBD1 (5 bases). This CDR3 contains 14 residues. Germline values: CDR1 MNHEY, CDR2 SVGEGT. Trimming left V 6 bases short and J 0 bases short, with 9 bases between. The CDR3 nucleotides read TGTGCCAGCAGCTCGACAGCTAGCAATCAGCCCCAGCATTTT. Translation: CASSSTASNQPQHF.

By sample share, this clonotype is medium-sized (0.01 to 0.1%). The chain employs TRBV27 and TRBJ1-5; no definite D call. The CDR3 is made up of 14 amino acids. Per germline, CDR1 MNHEY and CDR2 SMNVEV (reference sequence). V shed 8 bases and J shed 2 bases, with 13 bases lying between them. The CDR3 nucleotides read TGTGCCAGCGGCATTTCTCCAGGCAATCAGCCCCAGCATTTT. Its protein product is CASGISPGNQPQHF.

This clonotype occurred many times. The J gene is TRBJ2-1, the V gene TRBV10-1, with 10 bases that match TRBD1. The CDR3 has 13 residues. Trimming took 6 bases from V and 6 from J; bases not matched to a gene: 2. Germline CDR1 WNHNN, CDR2 SYGVQD (reference sequence). The CDR3 nucleotides read TGCGCCAGCAGCCGGGACAGGGGCAATGAGCAGTTCTTC. It specifies CASSRDRGNEQFF.

By proportion, this clonotype is medium-sized. The V and J genes are TRBV29-1 and TRBJ1-4, with D perhaps TRBD1 (5 bases). The CDR3 length is 13 residues. Trimming took off 4 bases at V and 4 bases at J, with 10 bases between the two ends. The V gene's germline CDR1 is SQVTM and CDR2 ANQGSEA. Written as DNA, the CDR3 is TGCAGCGTTGGAGGGGCCGTTAATGAAAAACTGTTTTTT. This sequence encodes CSVGGAVNEKLFF.

The table lists this clonotype with many counts. This chain connects TRBV20-1 to TRBJ2-5; 10 nucleotides match TRBD2. In germline, CDR1 is DFQATT, CDR2 SNEGSKA (reference sequence). The V gene end was trimmed by 0 bases and the J gene end by 1 base; junction bases not matched to a gene: 8. This CDR3 comprises 17 residues. CDR3 DNA sequence: TGCAGTGCTAGAGATCCCCTGACTAGCGGGCCCCAAGAGACCCAGTACTTC. Its protein product is CSARDPLTSGPQETQYF.

This clonotype was seen repeatedly, ten times or more. This sequence joins TRBV6-6 and TRBJ2-2; tentative D call: TRBD1 (5 bases). V was trimmed by 5 bases and J by 1 base, leaving 8 bases between them. The CDR3 sequence is 14 residues long. Germline CDR1 reads MNHNY; CDR2 reads SVGAGI (reference sequence). Here the CDR3 DNA reads TGTGCCAGCAGTGGGGCAGAGAACACCGGGGAGCTGTTTTTT. Its protein product is CASSGAENTGELFF.

Within the sample, this clonotype is medium-sized. The chain joins TRBV3-1 to TRBJ1-1, with D perhaps TRBD1 (6 bases). Germline values: CDR1 LGHDT, CDR2 YNNKEL (reference sequence). V lost 0 bases to trimming and J lost 10 bases, with 18 bases between them. The CDR3 has 15 residues. The CDR3 reads CASSQEATGLGGAFF. Written as DNA, the CDR3 is TGTGCCAGCAGCCAAGAGGCTACAGGGTTAGGTGGAGCTTTCTTT.

At least ten counts were recorded for this clonotype. This sequence joins TRBV6-5 and TRBJ2-5, with D uncertain. Germline CDR1 reads MNHEY; CDR2 reads SVGAGI. The ends were cut back, 2 bases at V and 4 bases at J, with 8 bases in the middle. The CDR3 is 13 residues long. The CDR3, as DNA: TGTGCCAGCAGTTACCTAGATGGAGAGACCCAGTACTTC. Amino acids: CASSYLDGETQYF.

By share, this clonotype ranks as medium-sized (0.01 to 0.1%). As DNA, the CDR3 is TGTGCCAGCAGTGAAGAAAGTATCGGTACGCAGTATTTT. Its protein is CASSEESIGTQYF. The chain has TRBV2 and TRBJ2-3; D not resolved. The length of the CDR3 is 13 residues. V was cut by 1 base and J by 8 bases, with 10 bases left in between. CDR1 and CDR2 from the germline V gene are SNHLY and FYNNEI.

By frequency in the sample, this clonotype is medium-sized. The chain has TRBV6-6 and TRBJ2-1, with a tentative D call TRBD2 (5 bases). Trimming pared 11 bases from V and 7 bases from J, leaving 12 bases between. Germline V CDR1 and CDR2: MNHNY, SVGAGI (reference sequence). This CDR3 is 11 amino acids long. The CDR3 here is CALTRGNEQFF. The CDR3 DNA sequence: TGTGCCCTAACTCGGGGAAATGAGCAGTTCTTC.

This clonotype was detected ten times or more. The genes are TRBV5-1 and TRBJ1-1, with no clear D. With 5 bases removed from V and 3 bases from J, the gap between germline ends came to 5 bases. Germline assignment: CDR1 SGHRS and CDR2 YFSETQ. There are 11 residues in the CDR3. CDR3: CASRRDTEAFF. CDR3 bases: TGCGCCAGCAGGAGGGACACTGAAGCTTTCTTT.

The rearrangement uses TRBV14 and TRBJ2-2; TRBD2 is a possible D gene (6 bases). From germline, CDR1 is SGHDN and CDR2 FVKESK. The CDR3 is made up of 16 amino acids. Trimming shortened V by 1 base and J by 13 bases, and 22 bases separated the two germline ends. The chain's CDR3 is CASSQVIGGRTGRLFF. CDR3 sequence (DNA): TGTGCCAGCAGCCAAGTTATTGGTGGTCGCACCGGGAGGCTGTTTTTT.

This clonotype was seen ten or more times. The V and J genes are TRBV20-1 and TRBJ2-5; D may be TRBD2 (6 bases). The CDR3 length is 17 residues. V was pared by 4 bases and J by 2 bases, with 23 bases between. Germline V gene sequence: CDR1 DFQATT, CDR2 SNEGSKA (reference sequence). CDR3: CSAKPPPGGTVQETQYF. CDR3 nucleotides: TGCAGTGCTAAGCCCCCGCCGGGCGGGACGGTACAAGAGACCCAGTACTTC.

This clonotype counts as medium-sized (0.01 to 0.1%). The rearrangement links TRBV15 to TRBJ1-2, with D perhaps TRBD1 (5 bases). Germline V lookup: CDR1 LNHNV, CDR2 YYDKDF (reference sequence). Trimming removed 0 bases from V and 5 bases from J, with 13 bases in between. This CDR3 region has 15 residues. CDR3 protein: CATSRDTAGQYGYTF. The CDR3, as DNA: TGTGCCACCAGCAGAGATACAGCAGGGCAGTATGGCTACACCTTC. Drawing the rest from reference TRBV15 and TRBJ1-2, the complete variable domain is DAMVIQNPRYQVTQFGKPVTLSCSQTLNHNVMYWYQQKSSQAPKLLFHYYDKDFNNEADTPDNFQSRRPNTSFCFLDIRSPGLGDTAMYLCATSRDTAGQYGYTFGSGTRLTVV.

The table lists this clonotype with many counts. The chain links TRBV9 to TRBJ1-2, with a weak D call TRBD1 (5 bases). This CDR3 has 13 amino acids. Germline CDR1 reads SGDLS; CDR2 reads YYNGEE. With 3 bases removed from V and 8 bases from J, the gap between germline ends came to 14 bases. CDR3 region: CASSGEGVGGYTF. The CDR3 region has the DNA TGTGCCAGCAGCGGTGAAGGGGTCGGGGGCTACACCTTC.

At least ten counts were recorded for this clonotype. This rearrangement joins TRBV19 to TRBJ1-5; D ambiguous. Germline CDR1 LNHDA, CDR2 SQIVND (reference sequence). V was shortened by 4 bases and J by 1 base, with 8 bases between the two germline ends. This CDR3 comprises 14 residues. The CDR3 region has the DNA TGTGCCAGTAGTAGCAGAGTGAGCAATCAGCCCCAGCATTTT. Residues: CASSSRVSNQPQHF. The full variable domain, its missing parts supplied by reference TRBV19 and TRBJ1-5, is DGGITQSPKYLFRKEGQNVTLSCEQNLNHDAMYWYRQDPGQGLRLIYYSQIVNDFQKGDIAEGYSVSREKKESFPLTVTSAQKNPTAFYLCASSSRVSNQPQHFGDGTRLSIL.

Ten or more counts support this clonotype. The gene calls are TRBV24-1 and TRBJ2-3; D may be TRBD1 (5 bases). V dropped 0 bases and J dropped 1 base, with 7 bases sitting between them. The CDR3 extends over 15 amino acids. Germline V CDR1 and CDR2: KGHDR, SFDVKD. CDR3 sequence reads: CATSDLGRGTDTQYF. In nucleotides, the CDR3 is TGTGCCACCAGTGATTTGGGCAGGGGCACAGATACGCAGTATTTT.

This clonotype is judged medium-sized (0.01 to 0.1%). The chain combines TRBV29-1 with TRBJ1-1; 8 bases map to TRBD1. The CDR3 is 15 amino acids. The junction had 13 bases not matched to a gene; V was cut back by 8 bases and J by 2 bases. The germline V gene has CDR1 SQVTM and CDR2 ANQGSEA. CDR3 region: CSSRTQGAVNTEAFF. For the CDR3, the DNA is TGCAGCTCAAGAACGCAGGGGGCGGTTAACACTGAAGCTTTCTTT. Supplemented by reference TRBV29-1 and TRBJ1-1, the full variable domain reads SAVISQKPSRDICQRGTSLTIQCQVDSQVTMMFWYRQQPGQSLTLIATANQGSEATYESGFVIDKFPISRPNLTFSTLTVSNMSPEDSSIYLCSSRTQGAVNTEAFFGQGTRLTVV.